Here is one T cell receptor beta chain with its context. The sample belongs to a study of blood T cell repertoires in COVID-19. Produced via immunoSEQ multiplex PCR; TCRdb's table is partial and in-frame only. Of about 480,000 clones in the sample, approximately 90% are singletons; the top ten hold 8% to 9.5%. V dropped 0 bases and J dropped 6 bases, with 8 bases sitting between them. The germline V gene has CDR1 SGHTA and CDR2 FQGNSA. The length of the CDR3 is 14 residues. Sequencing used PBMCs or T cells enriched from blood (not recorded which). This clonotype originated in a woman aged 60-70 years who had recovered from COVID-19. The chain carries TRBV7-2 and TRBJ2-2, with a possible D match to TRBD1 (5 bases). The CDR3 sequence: CASSLAQGPGELFF. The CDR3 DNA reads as TGTGCCAGCAGCTTAGCGCAGGGCCCCGGGGAGCTGTTTTTT.